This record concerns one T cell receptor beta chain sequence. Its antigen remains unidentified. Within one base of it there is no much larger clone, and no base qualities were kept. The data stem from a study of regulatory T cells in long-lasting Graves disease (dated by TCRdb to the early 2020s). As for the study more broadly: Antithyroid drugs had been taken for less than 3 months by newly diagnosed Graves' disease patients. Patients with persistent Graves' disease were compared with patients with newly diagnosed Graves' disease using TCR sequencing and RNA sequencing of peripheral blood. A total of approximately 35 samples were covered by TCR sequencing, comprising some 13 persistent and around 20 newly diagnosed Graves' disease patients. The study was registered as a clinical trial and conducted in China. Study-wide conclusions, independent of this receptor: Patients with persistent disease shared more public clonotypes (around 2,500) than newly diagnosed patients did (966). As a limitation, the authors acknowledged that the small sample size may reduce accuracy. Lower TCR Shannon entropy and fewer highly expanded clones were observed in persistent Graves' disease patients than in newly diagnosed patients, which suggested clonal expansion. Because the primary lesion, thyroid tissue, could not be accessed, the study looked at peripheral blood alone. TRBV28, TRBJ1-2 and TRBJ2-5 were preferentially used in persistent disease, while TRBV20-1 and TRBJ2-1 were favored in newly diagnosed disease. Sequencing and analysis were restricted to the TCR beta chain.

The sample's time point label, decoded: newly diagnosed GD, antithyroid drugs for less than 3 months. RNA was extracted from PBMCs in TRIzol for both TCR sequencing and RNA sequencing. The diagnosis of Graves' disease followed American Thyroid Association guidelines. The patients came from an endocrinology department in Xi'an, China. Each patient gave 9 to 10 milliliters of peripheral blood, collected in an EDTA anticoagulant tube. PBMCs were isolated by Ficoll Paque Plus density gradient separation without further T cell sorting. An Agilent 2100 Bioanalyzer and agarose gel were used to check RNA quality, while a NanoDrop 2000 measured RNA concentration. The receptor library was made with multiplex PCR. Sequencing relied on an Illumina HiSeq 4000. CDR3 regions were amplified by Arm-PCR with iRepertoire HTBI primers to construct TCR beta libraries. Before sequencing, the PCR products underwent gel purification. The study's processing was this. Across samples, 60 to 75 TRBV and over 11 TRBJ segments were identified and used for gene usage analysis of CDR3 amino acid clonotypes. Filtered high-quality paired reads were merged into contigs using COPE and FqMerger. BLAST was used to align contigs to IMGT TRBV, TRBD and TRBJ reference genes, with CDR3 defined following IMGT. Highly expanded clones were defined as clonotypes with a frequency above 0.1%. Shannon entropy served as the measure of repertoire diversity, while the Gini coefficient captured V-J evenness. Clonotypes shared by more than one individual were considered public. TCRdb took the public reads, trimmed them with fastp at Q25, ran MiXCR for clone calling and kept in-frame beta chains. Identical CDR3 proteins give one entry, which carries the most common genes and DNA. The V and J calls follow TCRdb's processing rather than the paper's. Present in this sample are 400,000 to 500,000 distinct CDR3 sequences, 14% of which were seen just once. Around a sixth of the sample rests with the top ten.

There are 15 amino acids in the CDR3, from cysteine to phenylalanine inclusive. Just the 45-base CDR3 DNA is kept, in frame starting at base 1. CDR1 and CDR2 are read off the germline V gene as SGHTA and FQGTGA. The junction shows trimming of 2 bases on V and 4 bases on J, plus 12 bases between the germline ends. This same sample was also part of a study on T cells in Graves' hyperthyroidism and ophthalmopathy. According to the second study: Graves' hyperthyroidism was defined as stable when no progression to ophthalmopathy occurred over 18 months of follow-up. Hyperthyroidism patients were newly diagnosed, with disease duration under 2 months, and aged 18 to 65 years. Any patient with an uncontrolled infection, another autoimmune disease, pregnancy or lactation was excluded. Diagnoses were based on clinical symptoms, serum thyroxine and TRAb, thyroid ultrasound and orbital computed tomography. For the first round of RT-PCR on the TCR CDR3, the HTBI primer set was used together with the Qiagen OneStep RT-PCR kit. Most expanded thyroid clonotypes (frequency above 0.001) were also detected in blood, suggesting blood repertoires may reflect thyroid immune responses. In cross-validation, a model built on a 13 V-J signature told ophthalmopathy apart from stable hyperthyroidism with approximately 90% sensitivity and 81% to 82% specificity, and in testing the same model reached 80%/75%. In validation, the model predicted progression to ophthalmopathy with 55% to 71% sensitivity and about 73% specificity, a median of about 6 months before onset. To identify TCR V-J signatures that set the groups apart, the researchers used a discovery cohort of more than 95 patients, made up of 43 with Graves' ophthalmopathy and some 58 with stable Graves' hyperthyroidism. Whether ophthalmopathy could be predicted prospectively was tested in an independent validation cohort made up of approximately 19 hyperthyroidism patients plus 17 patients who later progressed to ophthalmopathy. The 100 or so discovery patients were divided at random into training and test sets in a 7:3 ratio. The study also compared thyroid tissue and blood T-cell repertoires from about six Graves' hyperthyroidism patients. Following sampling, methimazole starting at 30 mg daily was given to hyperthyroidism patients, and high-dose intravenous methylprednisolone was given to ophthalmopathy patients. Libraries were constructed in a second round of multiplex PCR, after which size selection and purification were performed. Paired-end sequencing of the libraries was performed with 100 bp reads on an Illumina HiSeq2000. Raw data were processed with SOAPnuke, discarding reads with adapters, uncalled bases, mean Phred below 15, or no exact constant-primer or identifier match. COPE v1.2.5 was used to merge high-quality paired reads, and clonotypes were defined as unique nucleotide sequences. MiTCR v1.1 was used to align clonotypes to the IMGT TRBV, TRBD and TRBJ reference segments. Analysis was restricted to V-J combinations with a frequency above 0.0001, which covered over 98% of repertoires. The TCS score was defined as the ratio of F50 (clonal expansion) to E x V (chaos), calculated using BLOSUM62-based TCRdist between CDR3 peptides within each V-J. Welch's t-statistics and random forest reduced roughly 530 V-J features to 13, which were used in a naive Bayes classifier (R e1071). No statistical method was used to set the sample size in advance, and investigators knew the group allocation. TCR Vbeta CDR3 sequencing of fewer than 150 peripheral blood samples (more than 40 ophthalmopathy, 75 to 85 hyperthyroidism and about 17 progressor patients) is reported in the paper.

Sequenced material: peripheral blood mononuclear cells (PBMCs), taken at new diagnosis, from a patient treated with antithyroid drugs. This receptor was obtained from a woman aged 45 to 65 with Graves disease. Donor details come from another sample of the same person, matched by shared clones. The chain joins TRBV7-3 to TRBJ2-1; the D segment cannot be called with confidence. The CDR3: CASSLWVGSYNEQFF. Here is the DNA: TGTGCCAGCAGCTTATGGGTGGGAAGTTACAATGAGCAGTTCTTC.